This T cell receptor beta chain emerged from a study of blood T cell repertoires in COVID-19. Study-level background: Spain, Italy and the United States supplied samples that represented acute and convalescent COVID-19. T cells, B-cell-depleted T cells, or PBMCs provided the cDNA or gDNA that served as material.

The authors' processing: Reference gene primers were amplified, and this amplification served to estimate nucleated cell counts. Data came from immunoSEQ multiplex PCR; TCRdb stores just in-frame clones and leaves some out. The V and J calls and clone size come from that table; D and trimming were worked out from the DNA. The profile shows about 91,000 clones, around 90% of them singletons. The CDR3 totals 16 residues. V shed 6 bases and J 4 bases; nucleotides not matched to a gene: 12. Germline loops: CDR1 MNHEY, CDR2 SVGEGT. Specimen: peripheral blood. The rearrangement links TRBV6-2 or TRBV6-3 to TRBJ1-2, with 9 nucleotides matching TRBD1. This receptor was identified in an elderly woman with active COVID-19. CDR3 in amino acids: CASSQYRGRVGYGYTF. CDR3 nucleotides: TGTGCCAGCAGCCAATACAGGGGGCGCGTAGGCTATGGCTACACCTTC.